This T cell receptor (beta chain) derives from a study of blood T cells in healthy people across ages. Study conclusions and caveats: The CMV status of each donor remained undetermined, and this could have confounded shifts in expanded clonotypes. TCR beta diversity, measured per million T cells, fell in a roughly linear way with age.

A few counts support this clonotype. As yet, its antigen is unknown. Combining a sample-barcoded 5' primer with a J-beta primer mix, a second PCR ran for roughly 7 to 11 cycles. Each CDR3 protein gets one entry after TCRdb re-called the 5' RACE reads with MiXCR. The sample records fewer than 2,000,000 distinct CDR3 sequences, around 40% being singletons. They isolated at least 6 million PBMCs from each sample. A minimum of 5 micrograms of total RNA was extracted per sample. Trimming pared 5 bases from V and 0 bases from J, leaving 10 bases between. This CDR3 has 14 residues. Germline V gene sequence: CDR1 SGDLS, CDR2 YYNGEE.

Specimen: blood. The chain employs TRBV9 and TRBJ2-3, with D possibly called TRBD1 or TRBD2 (5 bases each). This receptor was obtained from a human donor in good health. Here the CDR3 reads CASREGSSTDTQYF. CDR3 in DNA: TGTGCCAGCAGAGAGGGGTCTAGCACAGATACGCAGTATTTT.